This T cell receptor (beta chain) was identified in a study of identical twins. TCRdb called the 5' RACE reads again in MiXCR, with one record for every CDR3 protein. The sample has about 690,000 distinct CDR3 sequences, approximately 21% seen once; the top ten hold roughly 4.3%. Looked up from germline, CDR1 is SQVTM and CDR2 is ANQGSEA. The V segment lost 6 bases and the J segment 5 bases; nucleotides outside the gene matches: 6. The CDR3 is made up of 13 amino acids. This clonotype showed up just a few times. These data were also filed under a second study, of T cells expressing NK-cell markers. That publication notes: In sorted CD3+CD56+NKG2C+, CD3+CD56+NKG2C- and CD3+CD56-NKG2C+ T cells, TCR beta repertoires were obtained. The CD3+CD56-NKG2C+ fraction of a few donors was likewise dominated by these clonotypes.

The chain uses TRBV29-1 and TRBJ1-4; 7 bases map to TRBD1. This TCR came from a young woman in good health. The sequenced material came from PBMCs. The CDR3 nucleotides read TGCAGCGTATCAGGGGGTGGAAATGAAAAACTGTTTTTT. It encodes CSVSGGGNEKLFF.